This is a list of T cell receptor beta chains from one sample in a study of CD8+CD57+ T cells in acquired aplastic anemia. TCRdb re-derived calls from the reads in MiXCR, one entry per CDR3 protein. The data hold about 180,000 distinct CDR3 sequences, with about half observed a single time. The specimen sequenced was sorted CD4+, CD8+, or CD8+CD57+ T cells (not recorded which) from PBMCs. Receptors originate from a human donor in good health. CDR3s include the opening cysteine and the closing phenylalanine or tryptophan. Clone size, where shown, is once, few, many, or a class for clones that have expanded.

J	V	size	CDR3
TRBJ2-3	TRBV15	few	CATSGKAGGGADTQYF
TRBJ2-3	TRBV12-3/TRBV12-4	-	CASSTPNSGSADTQYF
TRBJ2-7	TRBV6-5	-	CASSYRLAGYEQYF
TRBJ2-7	TRBV7-9	-	CASSQVRGLSEQYF
TRBJ2-1	TRBV7-9	few	CASSRGIDEQFF
TRBJ1-1	TRBV6-1	few	CASSEKGQGAEAFF
TRBJ2-5	TRBV7-9	-	CASSLGLAGLGETQYF
TRBJ2-7	TRBV24-1	-	CATSEADRDYEQYF
TRBJ1-1	TRBV7-8	many	CASSEYKNTEAFF
TRBJ2-5	TRBV28	-	CASSQPTGGTQYF
TRBJ2-5	TRBV7-9	-	CASSLVRIRGETQYF
TRBJ2-5	TRBV4-3	-	CASSQWMGSSQETQYF
TRBJ2-5	TRBV5-1	once	CASSFSGQGQETQYF
TRBJ2-1	TRBV2	-	CASVWQGTYNEQFF
TRBJ2-3	TRBV29-1	-	CSLGDRDPDTQYF
TRBJ1-2	TRBV28	-	CASNLGGPRGGGYTF
TRBJ2-3	TRBV20-1	many	CSAVGASGREADTQYF
TRBJ2-7	TRBV2	-	CASSEIGLATGEQYF
TRBJ2-5	TRBV10-3	few	CAISSSSRETQYF
TRBJ1-6	TRBV19	-	CASAYRTGGNSPLHF
TRBJ1-1	TRBV4-1	-	CASSQATGAGMNTEAFF
TRBJ1-5	TRBV7-8	-	CASSVSITQPQHF
TRBJ1-5	TRBV19	-	CASSMASSNQPQHF
TRBJ1-2	TRBV20-1	many	CSARGIPVDSYGYTF
TRBJ1-1	TRBV19	many	CASRVSLGRMNTEAFF
TRBJ2-2	TRBV10-3	once	CAISAGQGVTGELFF
TRBJ1-5	TRBV6-6	many	CASRRDNNQPQHF
TRBJ1-1	TRBV15	-	CATSKRVTKGNTEAFF
TRBJ2-5	TRBV2	-	CASASTSGGETQYF
TRBJ1-4	TRBV29-1	-	CSVDGEGEKLFF
TRBJ1-6	TRBV19	-	CASSDSLPTYNSPLHF
TRBJ2-7	TRBV2	-	CASSWGSYEQYF
TRBJ2-1	TRBV10-3	-	CAITGGDEQFF
TRBJ1-1	TRBV12-3/TRBV12-4	-	CASSLTQGFEAFF
TRBJ1-1	TRBV29-1	many	CSVGGRSGTEAFF
TRBJ1-1	TRBV7-9	-	CASSFVRGPNTEAFF
TRBJ2-3	TRBV4-1	-	CASSQVLAEDTQYF
TRBJ2-7	TRBV6-5	many	CASSYSTTGVNEQYF
TRBJ1-1	TRBV7-7	-	CASSMTLNTEAFF
TRBJ2-5	TRBV24-1	-	CATSDGGLAGALWETQYF
TRBJ2-1	TRBV12-3/TRBV12-4	-	CASPKAGGGVYNEQFF
TRBJ1-2	TRBV6-1	many	CASNERGYGYTF
TRBJ1-2	TRBV2	-	CASSEEWVNYGYTF
TRBJ2-2	TRBV24-1	many	CATSELTGELFF
TRBJ1-1	TRBV9	once	CASSTGPEAFF
TRBJ2-3	TRBV7-3	-	CASSEIGTDTQYF
TRBJ2-5	TRBV3-1	many	CASTQLAGVAQYF
TRBJ2-7	TRBV20-1	-	CSARDQGLAVF
TRBJ1-1	TRBV6-1	-	CASKPGGGTEVFF
TRBJ1-4	TRBV10-3	many	CAISEGENDAEKLFF
TRBJ1-3	TRBV5-5	-	CASSNRLLGENTIYF
TRBJ2-4	TRBV11-1	many	CASSLGGHTAKNIQYF
TRBJ2-7	TRBV6-1	-	CASSDHRESYEQYF
TRBJ1-1	TRBV18	-	CASSSGQNTEAFF
TRBJ2-1	TRBV7-6	few	CASSTGTSFFYEQFF
TRBJ2-1	TRBV5-1	many	CASSLGEYNEQFF
TRBJ1-5	TRBV6-1	-	CAGREGQGLPQHF
TRBJ1-1	TRBV9	many	CASSVGGRDTEAFF
TRBJ2-3	TRBV5-6	-	CASSQRLSGTDTQYF